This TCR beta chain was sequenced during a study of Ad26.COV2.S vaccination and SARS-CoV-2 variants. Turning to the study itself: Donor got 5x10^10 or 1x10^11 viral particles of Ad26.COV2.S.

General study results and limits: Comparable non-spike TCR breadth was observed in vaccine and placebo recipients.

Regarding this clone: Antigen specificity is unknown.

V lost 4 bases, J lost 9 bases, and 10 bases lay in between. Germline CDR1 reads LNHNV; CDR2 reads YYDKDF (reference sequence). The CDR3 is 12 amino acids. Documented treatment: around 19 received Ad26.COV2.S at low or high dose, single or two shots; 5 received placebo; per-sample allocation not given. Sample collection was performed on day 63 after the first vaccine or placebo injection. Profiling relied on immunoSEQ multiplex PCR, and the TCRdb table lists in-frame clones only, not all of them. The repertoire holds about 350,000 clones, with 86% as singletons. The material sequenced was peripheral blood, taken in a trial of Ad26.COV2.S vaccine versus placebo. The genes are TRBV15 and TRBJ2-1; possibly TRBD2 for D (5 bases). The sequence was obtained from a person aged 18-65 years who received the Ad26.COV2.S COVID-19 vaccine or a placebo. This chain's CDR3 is CATSTGNGEQFF. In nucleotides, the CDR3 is TGTGCCACCAGCACCGGGAACGGTGAGCAGTTCTTC.